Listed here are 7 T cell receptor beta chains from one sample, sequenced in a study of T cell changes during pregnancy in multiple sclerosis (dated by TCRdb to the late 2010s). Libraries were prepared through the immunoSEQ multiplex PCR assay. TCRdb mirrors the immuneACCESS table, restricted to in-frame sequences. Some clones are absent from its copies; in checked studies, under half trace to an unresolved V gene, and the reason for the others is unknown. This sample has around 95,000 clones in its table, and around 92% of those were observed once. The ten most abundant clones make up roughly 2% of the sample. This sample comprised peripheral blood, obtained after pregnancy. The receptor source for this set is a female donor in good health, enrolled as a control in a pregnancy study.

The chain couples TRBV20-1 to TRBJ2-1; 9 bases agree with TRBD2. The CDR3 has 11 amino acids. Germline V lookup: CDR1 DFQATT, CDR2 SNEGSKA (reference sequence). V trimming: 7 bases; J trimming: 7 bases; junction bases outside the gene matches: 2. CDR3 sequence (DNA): TGCAGTGGACTAGCGGCGAATGAGCAGTTCTTC. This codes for CSGLAANEQFF.

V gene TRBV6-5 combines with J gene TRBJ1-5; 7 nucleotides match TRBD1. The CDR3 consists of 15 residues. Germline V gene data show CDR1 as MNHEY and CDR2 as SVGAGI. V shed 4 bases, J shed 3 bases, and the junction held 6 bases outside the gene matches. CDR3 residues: CASSFTGASNQPQHF. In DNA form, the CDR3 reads TGTGCCAGCAGTTTTACAGGGGCCTCCAATCAGCCCCAGCATTTT.

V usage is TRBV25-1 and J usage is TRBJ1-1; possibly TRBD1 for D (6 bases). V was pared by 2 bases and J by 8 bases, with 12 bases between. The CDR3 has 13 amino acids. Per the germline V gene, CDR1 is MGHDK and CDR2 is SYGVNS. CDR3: CASSEAGGTEAFF. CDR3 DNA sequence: TGTGCCAGCAGTGAAGCGGGGGGGACAGAAGCTTTCTTT. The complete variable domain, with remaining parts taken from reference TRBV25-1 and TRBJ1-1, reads EADIYQTPRYLVIGTGKKITLECSQTMGHDKMYWYQQDPGMELHLIHYSYGVNSTEKGDLSSESTVSRIRTEHFPLTLESARPSHTSQYLCASSEAGGTEAFFGQGTRLTVV.

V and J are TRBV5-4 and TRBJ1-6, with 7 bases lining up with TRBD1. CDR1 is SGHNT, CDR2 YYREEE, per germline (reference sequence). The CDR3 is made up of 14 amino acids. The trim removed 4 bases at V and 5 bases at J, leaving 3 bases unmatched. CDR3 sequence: CASSRDRDNSPLHF. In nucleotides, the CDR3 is TGTGCCAGCAGCCGGGACAGAGATAATTCACCCCTCCACTTT.

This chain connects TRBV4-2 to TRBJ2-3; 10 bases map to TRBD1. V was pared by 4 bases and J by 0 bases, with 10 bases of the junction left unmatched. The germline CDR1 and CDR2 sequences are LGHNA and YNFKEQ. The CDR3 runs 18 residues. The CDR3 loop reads CASSRGTGAPFSTDTQYF. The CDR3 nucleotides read TGTGCCAGCAGCCGGGGGACAGGGGCCCCTTTCAGCACAGATACGCAGTATTTT.

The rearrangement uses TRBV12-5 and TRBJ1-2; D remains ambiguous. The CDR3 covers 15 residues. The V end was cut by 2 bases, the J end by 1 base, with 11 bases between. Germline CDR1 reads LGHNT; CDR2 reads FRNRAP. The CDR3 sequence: CASGLSTRINYGYTF. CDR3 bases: TGTGCTAGTGGTTTGTCAACACGAATTAACTATGGCTACACCTTC. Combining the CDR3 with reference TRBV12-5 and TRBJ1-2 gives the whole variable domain DARVTQTPRHKVTEMGQEVTMRCQPILGHNTVFWYRQTMMQGLELLAYFRNRAPLDDSGMPKDRFSAEMPDATLATLKIQPSEPRDSAVYFCASGLSTRINYGYTFGSGTRLTVV.

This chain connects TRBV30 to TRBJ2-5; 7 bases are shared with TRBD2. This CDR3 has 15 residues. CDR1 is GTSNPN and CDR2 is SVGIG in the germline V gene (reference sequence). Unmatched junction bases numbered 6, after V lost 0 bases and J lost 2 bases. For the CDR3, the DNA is TGTGCCTGGAGTGTAAGGGCGGGGGTTCAAGAGACCCAGTACTTC. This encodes CAWSVRAGVQETQYF. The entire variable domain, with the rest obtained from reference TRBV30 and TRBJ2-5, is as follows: SQTIHQWPATLVQPVGSPLSLECTVEGTSNPNLYWYRQAAGRGLQLLFYSVGIGQISSEVPQNLSASRPQDRQFILSSKKLLLSDSGFYLCAWSVRAGVQETQYFGPGTRLLVL.